Detailed here is one T cell receptor (beta chain). Its antigen is still unknown. This may stem from a read error, because a much larger clone lies one nucleotide away. RNA was extracted from bulk tissue without any cell sorting. TCRbeta libraries were built with three rounds of nested PCR, modified from ARM-PCR. TCRdb analysed the multiplex PCR reads with MiXCR anew, one entry per CDR3 protein. The data show under 150,000 distinct CDR3 sequences, about 71% seen once. The data stem from a study of tumor and adjacent non-tumor tissue in lung cancer. Looking at the study overall: The patients, about nine men and about 5 women, were about 30 to 85 with stage I to III disease.

The study's findings and limits: Tumor TCR diversity, when higher, was linked to shorter survival.

The CDR3 is 12 amino acids. Per germline, CDR1 SQVTM and CDR2 ANQGSEA. The chain combines TRBV29-1 with TRBJ2-3, with D unclear. The source material was lung tumor tissue. The TCR was taken from a man aged 60 to 69 with small cell lung cancer. CDR3 amino acids: CSVVGVTDKQYF. The CDR3 DNA reads TGCAGCGTTGTCGGAGTTACAGATAAGCAGTATTTT.